This T cell receptor (beta chain) came from a study of blood T cell repertoires in COVID-19 (dated by TCRdb to the early 2020s). In terms of the full investigation: The collaborator samples originated in the United States, Italy and Spain and spanned the acute and convalescent phases of COVID-19. The prospective study material was composed of cDNA or gDNA derived from T cells, B-cell-depleted T cells, or PBMCs. Deeply sampled blood TCRbeta repertoires from subjects exposed to, actively infected with, or recovered from COVID-19 were included in the dataset. The repertoires were made available in a free public database intended to serve as a resource for research on the immune response to SARS-CoV-2. Samples were obtained from the ongoing ImmuneRACE study (first 160 participants) and from over 1,000 subjects provided by 6 global collaborators. A de-identified subject ID, COVID-19 status, age in years and sex were almost always included in the sample metadata. Where available, HLA class I and class II types were taken from metadata supplied by the sample provider and were not determined by assay-based typing. Overall study outcomes, separate from this receptor: How much clinical and demographic metadata was included differed by source and by participant, and the metadata was provided uncurated.

TCRbeta CDR3 regions were amplified from genomic DNA using the immunoSEQ Assay, a bias-controlled multiplex PCR. The paper's data handling went like this. The number of nucleated cells in each sample was estimated by amplification of reference gene primers within the assay. Sequence reads were collapsed and filtered to measure the absolute abundance of every unique TCRbeta CDR3 rearrangement. For each sample, productive Simpson clonality was calculated as the square root of Simpson's diversity index across productive rearrangements. Held by TCRdb, this immuneACCESS table contains in-frame sequences only and omits some clones. Under half of the omission traces to an unresolved V gene where checked; the cause of the rest is unknown. V and J calls and clone size come straight from that table; D and trimming were deduced from the DNA. Counted in this sample were 64,000 or so clones; 80% to 90% of them appeared once. Of the sample, 0.9% to 1.5% falls within the top ten clones.

Whole blood was collected in K2EDTA tubes by collaborating institutions according to the institutions' own protocols. Collaborator samples were shipped for TCRbeta analysis as frozen whole blood, isolated PBMCs, or DNA extracted from either sample type. For this clone: Its recognized antigen is unknown. No clone much larger than this one lies a single base away; base qualities are absent.

The material sequenced was peripheral blood. This clonotype was sampled from a middle-aged man with acute or convalescent COVID-19.

The CDR3 is CASSFSTGIETEAFF. The nucleotides are TGTGCCAGCAGTTTTTCGACAGGGATAGAGACTGAAGCTTTCTTT. The rearrangement joined TRBV6-5 to TRBJ1-1; TRBD1 lines up with 7 middle nucleotides. V lost 4 bases and J lost 5 bases, and the count of bases not matched to a germline gene is 10. The CDR3 has 15 amino acids, counting the end cysteine and phenylalanine. Left in the record is the CDR3 DNA by itself, 45 bases read in frame from the first base. CDR1 and CDR2 were assigned from the germline V gene as MNHEY and SVGAGI.